The following is a T cell receptor (beta chain) sequence with its context. In this CDR3 the conserved last residue, phenylalanine or tryptophan, is missing, so a read error is likely. TCRdb recomputed calls from the RT-PCR reads with MiXCR, one row per CDR3 protein. The sample includes about 150,000 distinct CDR3 sequences, about a third seen only once; the top ten take 50%. The data were taken from a study of patients and donors after allogeneic stem cell transplantation. The CDR3 runs 16 residues. Per the germline V gene, CDR1 is SGHRS and CDR2 is YFSETQ. V was trimmed by 1 base and J by 6 bases, leaving 19 bases between them.

Sequencing was performed on blood, either unsorted or a sorted T cell fraction (not recorded which). The rearrangement uses TRBV5-1 and TRBJ1-1, with D unclear. The sequence was obtained from a human donor who was either an allogeneic HSCT recipient or a stem cell or donor lymphocyte infusion donor (not recorded which). It is not recorded whose cells these are; they may come from a transplant donor. CDR3 sequence: CASSLKGLEEVAEAFL. The CDR3 DNA follows: TGCGCCAGCAGCTTGAAAGGCCTTGAGGAAGTCGCTGAAGCTTTCCTT.